This TCR beta chain stems from a study of T cell repertoires in cytomegalovirus infection. Across the study: A matching HLA type, together with CMV infection, was signaled by public TCR beta signatures. The study, taken as a whole, reports: Dominating the ex vivo response were TCR beta clonotypes that were CMV-specific and HLA-C-restricted. Identification of carriers of CMV plus the relevant HLA was achieved through cumulative public TCR beta family frequency.

This clonotype was detected a few times. Its antigen remains unknown. Trimming took off 3 bases at V and 1 base at J, with 17 bases between the two ends. Looked up from germline, CDR1 is SGHAT and CDR2 is FQNNGV. This CDR3 is built from 17 residues. TCRdb fed the reads into MiXCR, producing one record per CDR3 protein. The repertoire holds 450,000 to 650,000 distinct CDR3 sequences, more than 25% seen once, with about 12% in the top ten. The sequence was obtained from a human donor in good health (CMV status not recorded). Some clones in this sample may be carry-over from other donors' samples. V and J are TRBV11-2 and TRBJ2-3; D may be TRBD2 (6 bases). The source material was PBMCs. The CDR3 spells CASSFPIAADGTDTQYF. The DNA of the CDR3 is TGTGCCAGCAGCTTCCCTATAGCGGCAGATGGCACAGATACGCAGTATTTT.